The sequence of this T cell receptor (beta chain) was determined in a study of blood T cell repertoires in COVID-19. Study context: Acute-phase and convalescent COVID-19 samples originated in the United States, Italy and Spain. T cells, B-cell-depleted T cells, or PBMCs provided the cDNA or gDNA that served as material.

In the source study's methods: Amplifying reference gene primers gave estimates of nucleated cell counts. The method was immunoSEQ multiplex PCR; TCRdb's version includes in-frame clones alone and lacks a portion of them. V, J and clone size derive from that table, while D and trimming were established from the DNA sequence. The sample has 140,000 to 150,000 clones, 75% to 85% seen once. The TCR originated in a man between 60 and 75 years old with active or convalescent COVID-19. The specimen sequenced was peripheral blood.

The CDR3 loop is CSVDNRGGTDTQYF. In DNA, the CDR3 is TGCAGCGTTGACAACAGGGGTGGAACAGATACGCAGTATTTT. This sequence joins TRBV29-1 and TRBJ2-3, with 7 bases identical to TRBD1. There are 14 residues in the CDR3. The J segment lost 3 bases and the V segment lost 3 bases, leaving 6 bases of the junction unmatched. Germline CDR1 SQVTM, CDR2 ANQGSEA.